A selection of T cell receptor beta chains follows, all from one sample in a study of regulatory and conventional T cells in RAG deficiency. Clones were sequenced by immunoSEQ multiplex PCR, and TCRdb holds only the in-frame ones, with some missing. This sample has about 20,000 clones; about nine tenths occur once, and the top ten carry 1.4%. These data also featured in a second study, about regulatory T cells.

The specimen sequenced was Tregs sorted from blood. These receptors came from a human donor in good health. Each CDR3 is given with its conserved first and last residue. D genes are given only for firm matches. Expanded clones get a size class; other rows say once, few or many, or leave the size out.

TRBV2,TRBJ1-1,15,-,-,TGTGCCAGCAGGGGGGATTGGGAGATGAACACTGAAGCTTTCTTT,CASRGDWEMNTEAFF
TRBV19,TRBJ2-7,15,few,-,TGTGCCAGTAGGGATGGCCCCAGCGATTCCTACGAGCAGTACTTC,CASRDGPSDSYEQYF
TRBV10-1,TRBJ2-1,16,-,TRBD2,TGCGCCAGCAGTGGAGTCACAGCGGGAGGCGCACATGAGCAGTTCTTC,CASSGVTAGGAHEQFF
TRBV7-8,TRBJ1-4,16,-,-,TGTGCCAGCAGCCCACAGACAGGAAGGGGGGGGGAAAAACTGTTTTTT,CASSPQTGRGGEKLFF
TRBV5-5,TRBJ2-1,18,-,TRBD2,TGTGCCAGCACCCGGCTCCGTGGGGCTAGCGGGAGGAGAAATGAGCAGTTCTTC,CASTRLRGASGRRNEQFF
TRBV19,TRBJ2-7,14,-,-,TGTGCCAGTAGTATAGATGCCGCGGCCTACGAGCAGTACTTC,CASSIDAAAYEQYF
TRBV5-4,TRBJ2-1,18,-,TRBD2,TGTGCCAGCAGCTTGGGAGCGGGAGGTTTCGGCTCCTACAATGAGCAGTTCTTC,CASSLGAGGFGSYNEQFF
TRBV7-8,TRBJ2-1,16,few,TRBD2,TGTGCCAGCAGCTTAAGGACTAGCGGGGCGGTCAATGAGCAGTTCTTC,CASSLRTSGAVNEQFF
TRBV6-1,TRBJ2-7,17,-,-,TGTGCCAGCAGTGAAGCAGGCCACAGGACAGTCTCCTACGAGCAGTACTTC,CASSEAGHRTVSYEQYF
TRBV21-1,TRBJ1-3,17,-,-,TGTGCCAGCAGCTGCGCAATACTACAACACGCACGAAACACCATATATTTT,CASSCAILQHARNTIYF
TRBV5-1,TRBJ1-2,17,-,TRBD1,TGCGCCAGCAGCTTGACGGCAGGGGGATCTATAACCTACGGCTACACCTTC,CASSLTAGGSITYGYTF
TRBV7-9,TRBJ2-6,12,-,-,TGTGCCAGCAGCTTAGGGCCCAACGTCCTGACTTTC,CASSLGPNVLTF
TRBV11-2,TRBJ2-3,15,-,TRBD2,TGTGCCAGCAGTGAACTAGCGGGGGGCACAGATACGCAGTATTTT,CASSELAGGTDTQYF
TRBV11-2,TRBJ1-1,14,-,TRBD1,TGTGCCAGCAGCCGATACGACAGGGGAACTGAAGCTTTCTTT,CASSRYDRGTEAFF
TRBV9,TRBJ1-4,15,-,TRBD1,TGTGCCAGCAGCCCATTGGGGACAGCAAATGAAAAACTGTTTTTT,CASSPLGTANEKLFF
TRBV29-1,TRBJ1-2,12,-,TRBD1,TGCAGCGTTGGACAGGGTGACTATGGCTACACCTTC,CSVGQGDYGYTF
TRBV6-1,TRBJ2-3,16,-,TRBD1,TGTGCCAGCAGTGACCGGGACAGGGGGGTCACAGATACGCAGTATTTT,CASSDRDRGVTDTQYF
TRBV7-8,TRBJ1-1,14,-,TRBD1,TGTGCCAGCAGCTTCCGACAGGGGGTCACTGAAGCTTTCTTT,CASSFRQGVTEAFF
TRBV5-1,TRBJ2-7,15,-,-,TGCGCCAGCAGCTTGGATGCGGGGTTCACCTACGAGCAGTACTTC,CASSLDAGFTYEQYF
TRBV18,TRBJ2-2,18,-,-,TGTGCCAGCTCACCACGGTTGTTCGGGATCCAAGGGACCGGGGAGCTGTTTTTT,CASSPRLFGIQGTGELFF
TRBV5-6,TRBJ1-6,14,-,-,TGTGCCAGTCGGGTGTCCACCTATAATTCACCCCTCCACTTT,CASRVSTYNSPLHF
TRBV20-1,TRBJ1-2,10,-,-,TGCAGTTCCGGGACGGCTGGCTACACCTTC,CSSGTAGYTF
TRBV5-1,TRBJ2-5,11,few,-,TGCGCCAGCAGCTTCCAAGAGACCCAGTACTTC,CASSFQETQYF
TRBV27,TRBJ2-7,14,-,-,TGTGCCAGCAGTTCCTCGATTCAGCCCTACGAGCAGTACTTC,CASSSSIQPYEQYF
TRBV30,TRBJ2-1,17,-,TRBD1,TGTGCCTGGAGCTTCTACGGTTCAGGGGGACGTTACAATGAGCAGTTCTTC,CAWSFYGSGGRYNEQFF
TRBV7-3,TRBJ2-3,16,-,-,TGTGCCAGCAGCTTAATTGGACAGCGAGTCACAGATACGCAGTATTTT,CASSLIGQRVTDTQYF
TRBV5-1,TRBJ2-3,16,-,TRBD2,TGCGCCAGCAGCACCCAACTAGCGGGGGGCACAGATACGCAGTATTTT,CASSTQLAGGTDTQYF
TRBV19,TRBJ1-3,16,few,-,TGTGCCAGTAGTATCCGACAGGACTCTACTGGAAACACCATATATTTT,CASSIRQDSTGNTIYF
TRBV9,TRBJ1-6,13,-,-,TGTGCCAGCAGCGTAGACGGGAGCTCACCCCTCCACTTT,CASSVDGSSPLHF
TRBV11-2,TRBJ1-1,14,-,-,TGTGCCAGCAGCTTAACAGCAATGAACACTGAAGCTTTCTTT,CASSLTAMNTEAFF
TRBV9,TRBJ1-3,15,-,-,TGTGCCAGCAGCGTACAGTCGCGCTCTGGAAACACCATATATTTT,CASSVQSRSGNTIYF
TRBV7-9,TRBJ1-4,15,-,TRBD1,TGTGCCAGCAGCGTAGTAAGAGACAGGGATGAAAAACTGTTTTTT,CASSVVRDRDEKLFF
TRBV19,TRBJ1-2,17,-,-,TGTGCCAGTACTCCAGACGGGGCAGCCCTATCAATATATGGCTACACCTTC,CASTPDGAALSIYGYTF
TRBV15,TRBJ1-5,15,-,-,TGTGCCACCAGCAGAGAACGACAGAGCAATCAGCCCCAGCATTTT,CATSRERQSNQPQHF
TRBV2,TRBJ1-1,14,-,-,TGTGCCAGCAGCAAAGGGGGGCAATACACTGAAGCTTTCTTT,CASSKGGQYTEAFF